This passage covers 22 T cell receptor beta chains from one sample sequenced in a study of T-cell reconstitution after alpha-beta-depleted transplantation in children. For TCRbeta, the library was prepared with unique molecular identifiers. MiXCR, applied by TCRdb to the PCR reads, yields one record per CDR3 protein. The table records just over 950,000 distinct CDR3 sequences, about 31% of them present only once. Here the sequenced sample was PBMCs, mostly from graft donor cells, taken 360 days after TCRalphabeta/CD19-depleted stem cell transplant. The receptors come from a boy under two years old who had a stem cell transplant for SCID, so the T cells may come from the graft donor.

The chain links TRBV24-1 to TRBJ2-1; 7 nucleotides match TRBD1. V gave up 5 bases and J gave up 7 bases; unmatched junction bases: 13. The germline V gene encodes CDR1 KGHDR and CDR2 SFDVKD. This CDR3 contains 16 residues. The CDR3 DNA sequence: TGTGCCACCAGTGGTATGACCCCAGGGGGAATTAATGAGCAGTTCTTC. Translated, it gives CATSGMTPGGINEQFF.

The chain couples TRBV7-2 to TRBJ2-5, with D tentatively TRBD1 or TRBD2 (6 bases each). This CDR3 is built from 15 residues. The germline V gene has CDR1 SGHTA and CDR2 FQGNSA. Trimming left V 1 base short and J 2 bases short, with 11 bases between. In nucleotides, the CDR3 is TGTGCCAGCAGCTTAGGATGGGGGGCTCAAGAGACCCAGTACTTC. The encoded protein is CASSLGWGAQETQYF.

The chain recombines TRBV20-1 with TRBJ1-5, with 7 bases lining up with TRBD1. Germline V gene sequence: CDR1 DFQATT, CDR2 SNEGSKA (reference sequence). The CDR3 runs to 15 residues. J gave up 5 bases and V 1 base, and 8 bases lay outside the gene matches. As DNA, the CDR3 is TGCAGTGCTAGAGGTGTAGGGGGCAATGATCAGCCCCAGCATTTT. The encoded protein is CSARGVGGNDQPQHF.

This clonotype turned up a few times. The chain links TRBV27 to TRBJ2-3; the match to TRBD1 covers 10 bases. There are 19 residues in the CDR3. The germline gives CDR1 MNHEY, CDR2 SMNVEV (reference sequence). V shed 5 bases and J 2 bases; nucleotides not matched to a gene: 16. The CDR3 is CASSSYPPTGGRTTDTQYF. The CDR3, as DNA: TGTGCCAGCAGTAGTTATCCCCCGACAGGGGGCCGGACCACAGATACGCAGTATTTT.

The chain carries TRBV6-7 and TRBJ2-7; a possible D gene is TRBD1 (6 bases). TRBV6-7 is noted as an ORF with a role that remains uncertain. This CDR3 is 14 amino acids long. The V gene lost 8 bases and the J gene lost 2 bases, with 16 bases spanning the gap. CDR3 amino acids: CASPFRDITYEQYF. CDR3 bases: TGTGCCAGCCCGTTCCGGGACATAACCTACGAGCAGTACTTC.

CDR3 in DNA: TGTGCCAGATCATTAGGGGCGGGGAGCACTGAAGCTTTCTTT. Translation: CARSLGAGSTEAFF. J is TRBJ1-1 and V is TRBV6-1; D may be TRBD1 (5 bases). CDR3 length: 14 residues. V lost 9 bases and J 4 bases, leaving 18 bases between the germline ends. CDR1 MNHNS and CDR2 SASEGT come from the germline V gene.

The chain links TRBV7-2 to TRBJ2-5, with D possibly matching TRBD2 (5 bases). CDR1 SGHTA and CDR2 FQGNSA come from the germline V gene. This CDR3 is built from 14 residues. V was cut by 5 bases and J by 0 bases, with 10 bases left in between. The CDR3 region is CASSQRTHQETQYF. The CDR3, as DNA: TGTGCCAGCAGCCAAAGGACTCACCAAGAGACCCAGTACTTC.

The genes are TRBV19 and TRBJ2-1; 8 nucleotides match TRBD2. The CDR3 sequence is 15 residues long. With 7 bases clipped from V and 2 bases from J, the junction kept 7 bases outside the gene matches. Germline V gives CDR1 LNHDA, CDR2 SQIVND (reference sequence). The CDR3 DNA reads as TGTGCCAGTACCCTCAGCGGGGGCCCCTACAATGAGCAGTTCTTC. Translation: CASTLSGGPYNEQFF.

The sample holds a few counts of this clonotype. DNA for the CDR3: TGCAGTGCTAGAGCCCAACTAGTCCCCACAGATACGCAGTATTTT. Amino acid sequence: CSARAQLVPTDTQYF. This sequence joins TRBV20-1 and TRBJ2-3; the D gene is possibly TRBD2 (5 bases). Per germline, CDR1 DFQATT and CDR2 SNEGSKA (reference sequence). V lost 1 base, J lost 2 bases, and 13 bases lay in between. The CDR3 runs 15 residues.

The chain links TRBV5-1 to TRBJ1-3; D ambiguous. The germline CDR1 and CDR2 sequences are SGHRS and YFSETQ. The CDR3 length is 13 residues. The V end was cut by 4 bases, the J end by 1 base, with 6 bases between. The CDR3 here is CASSPQSGNTIYF. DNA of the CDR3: TGCGCCAGCAGCCCTCAATCTGGAAACACCATATATTTT.

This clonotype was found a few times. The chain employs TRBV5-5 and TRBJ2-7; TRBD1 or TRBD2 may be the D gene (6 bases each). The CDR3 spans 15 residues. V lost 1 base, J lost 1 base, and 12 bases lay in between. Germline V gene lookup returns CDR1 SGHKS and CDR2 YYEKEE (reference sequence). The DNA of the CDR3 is TGTGCCAGCAGCTTGACGGGGGCAGCATCCTACGAGCAGTACTTC. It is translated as CASSLTGAASYEQYF. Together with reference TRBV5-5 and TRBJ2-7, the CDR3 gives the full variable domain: DAGVTQSPTHLIKTRGQQVTLRCSPISGHKSVSWYQQVLGQGPQFIFQYYEKEERGRGNFPDRFSARQFPNYSSELNVNALLLGDSALYLCASSLTGAASYEQYFGPGTRLTVT.

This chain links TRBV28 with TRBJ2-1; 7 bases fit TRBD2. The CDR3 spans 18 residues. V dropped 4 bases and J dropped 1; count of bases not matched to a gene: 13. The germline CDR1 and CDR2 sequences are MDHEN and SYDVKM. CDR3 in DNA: TGTGCCAGCAGTTGGGGGGGACTTCCCATGGGGTCCTACAATGAGCAGTTCTTC. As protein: CASSWGGLPMGSYNEQFF.

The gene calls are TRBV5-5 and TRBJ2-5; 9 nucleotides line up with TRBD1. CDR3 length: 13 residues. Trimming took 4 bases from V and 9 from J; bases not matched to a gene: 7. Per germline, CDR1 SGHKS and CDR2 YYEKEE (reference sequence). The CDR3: CASSQLTGGSQYF. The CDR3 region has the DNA TGTGCCAGCAGCCAACTGACAGGGGGATCCCAGTACTTC.

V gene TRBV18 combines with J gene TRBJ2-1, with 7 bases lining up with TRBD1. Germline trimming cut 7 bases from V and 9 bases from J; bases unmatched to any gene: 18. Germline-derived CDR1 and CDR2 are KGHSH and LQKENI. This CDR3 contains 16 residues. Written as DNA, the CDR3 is TGTGCCAGCTTCATACGACCTGACTCCCCAGGGGGTGAGCAGTTCTTC. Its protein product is CASFIRPDSPGGEQFF.

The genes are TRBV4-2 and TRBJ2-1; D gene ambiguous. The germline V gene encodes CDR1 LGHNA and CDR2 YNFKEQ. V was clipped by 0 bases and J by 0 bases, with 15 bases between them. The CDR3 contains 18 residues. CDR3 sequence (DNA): TGTGCCAGCAGCCAAGACTCGGCAGCCCTTAGCTCCTACAATGAGCAGTTCTTC. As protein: CASSQDSAALSSYNEQFF.

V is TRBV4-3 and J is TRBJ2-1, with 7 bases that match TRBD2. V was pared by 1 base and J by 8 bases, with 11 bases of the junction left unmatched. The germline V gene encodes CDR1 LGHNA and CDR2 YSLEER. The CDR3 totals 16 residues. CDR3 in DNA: TGCGCCAGCAGCCAAGCGACAAGCGGGGTGGGTTATGAGCAGTTCTTC. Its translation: CASSQATSGVGYEQFF.

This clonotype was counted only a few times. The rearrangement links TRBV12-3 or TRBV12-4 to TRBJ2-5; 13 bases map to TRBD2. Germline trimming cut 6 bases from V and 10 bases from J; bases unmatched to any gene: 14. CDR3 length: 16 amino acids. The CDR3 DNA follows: TGTGCCAGCAGAGGAACTAGCGGGGGGGCCTTTGAGGGCCAGTACTTC. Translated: CASRGTSGGAFEGQYF.

This CDR3 reads CASSLTGHRSGANVLTF. The DNA of the CDR3 is TGTGCCAGCAGTTTGACAGGCCATCGCTCTGGGGCCAACGTCCTGACTTTC. V and J are TRBV27 and TRBJ2-6, with D perhaps TRBD1 (6 bases). CDR3 length: 17 amino acids. Germline assignment: CDR1 MNHEY and CDR2 SMNVEV (reference sequence). The V gene lost 3 bases and the J gene lost 0 bases, with 12 bases spanning the gap. Using reference TRBV27 and TRBJ2-6 for the parts outside the CDR3, the full variable domain is EAQVTQNPRYLITVTGKKLTVTCSQNMNHEYMSWYRQDPGLGLRQIYYSMNVEVTDKGDVPEGYKVSRKEKRNFPLILESPSPNQTSLYFCASSLTGHRSGANVLTFGAGSRLTVL.

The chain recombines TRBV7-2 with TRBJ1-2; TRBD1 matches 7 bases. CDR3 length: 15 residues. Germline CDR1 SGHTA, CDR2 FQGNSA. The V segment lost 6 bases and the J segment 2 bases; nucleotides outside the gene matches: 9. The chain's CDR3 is CASSSGGTGNYGYTF. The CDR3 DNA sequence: TGTGCCAGCAGTTCAGGGGGTACAGGAAACTATGGCTACACCTTC.

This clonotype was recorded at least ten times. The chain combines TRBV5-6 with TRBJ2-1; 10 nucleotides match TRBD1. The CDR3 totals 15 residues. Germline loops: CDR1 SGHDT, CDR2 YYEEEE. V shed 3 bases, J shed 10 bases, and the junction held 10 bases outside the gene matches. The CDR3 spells CASSSFGTGDLEQFF. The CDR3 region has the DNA TGTGCCAGCAGCTCCTTCGGGACAGGGGATTTAGAGCAGTTCTTC. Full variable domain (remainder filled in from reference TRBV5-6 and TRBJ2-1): DAGVTQSPTHLIKTRGQQVTLRCSPKSGHDTVSWYQQALGQGPQFIFQYYEEEERQRGNFPDRFSGHQFPNYSSELNVNALLLGDSALYLCASSSFGTGDLEQFFGPGTRLTVL.

CDR3 protein: CASSSQTGIQPQHF. The CDR3 DNA sequence: TGTGCCAGCAGCTCACAGACAGGAATTCAGCCCCAGCATTTT. The rearrangement joins TRBV7-2 to TRBJ1-5; a possible D gene is TRBD1 (6 bases). Trimming shortened V by 4 bases and J by 6 bases, and 13 bases separated the two germline ends. The CDR3 has 14 amino acids. Germline CDR1 is SGHTA and CDR2 is FQGNSA.

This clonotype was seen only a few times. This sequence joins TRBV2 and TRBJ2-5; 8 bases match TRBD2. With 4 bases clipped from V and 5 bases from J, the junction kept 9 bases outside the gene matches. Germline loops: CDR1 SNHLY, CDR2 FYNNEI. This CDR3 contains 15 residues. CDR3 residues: CASSAFPGGLETQYF. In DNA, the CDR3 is TGTGCCAGCAGTGCTTTTCCGGGGGGGCTGGAGACCCAGTACTTC.